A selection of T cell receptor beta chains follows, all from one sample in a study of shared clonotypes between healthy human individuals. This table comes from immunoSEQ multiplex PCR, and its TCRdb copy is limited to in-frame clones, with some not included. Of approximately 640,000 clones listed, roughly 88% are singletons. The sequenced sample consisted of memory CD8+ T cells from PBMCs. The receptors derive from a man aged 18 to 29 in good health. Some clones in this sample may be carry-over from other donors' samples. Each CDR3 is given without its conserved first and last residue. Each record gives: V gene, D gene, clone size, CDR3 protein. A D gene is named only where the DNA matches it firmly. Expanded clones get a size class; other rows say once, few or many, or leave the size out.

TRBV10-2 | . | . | ASSETRVSSYNEQF
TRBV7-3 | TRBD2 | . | ASSLDLAGAYNEQF
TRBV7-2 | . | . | ASSLASLALEGVREQY
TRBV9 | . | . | ASSPNLDTQY
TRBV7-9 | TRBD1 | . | ASSSRQGRWETQY
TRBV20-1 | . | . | SAADNEQF
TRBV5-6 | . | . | ASSINREVGAF
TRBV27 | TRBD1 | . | ASSFGTGREKLF
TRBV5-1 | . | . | ASSGGTHNEQF
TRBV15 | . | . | ATSVTGGASYEQY
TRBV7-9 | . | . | ASSSRTVGNTIY
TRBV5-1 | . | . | ASSSDSRSYNEQF
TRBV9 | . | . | ASSVDRGHNSNQPQH
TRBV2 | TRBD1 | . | ASSSGTGNQPQH
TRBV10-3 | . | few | AISPDRISPQY
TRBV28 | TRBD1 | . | ASRTRGQQPYNEQF
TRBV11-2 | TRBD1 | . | ASSLVRGRSDTQY
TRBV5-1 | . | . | ASSPGIRYGADTQY
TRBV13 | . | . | ASSPLRDLNTGELF
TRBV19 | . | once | ASSIARAGNQPQH
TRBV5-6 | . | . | ASSLAYTDGTDTQY
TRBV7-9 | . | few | ASSPGYRDIHTEAF
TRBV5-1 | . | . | ASSLSSANGYT
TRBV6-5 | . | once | ASSYSRTAGEAF
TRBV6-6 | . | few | ASSRDTNYGYT
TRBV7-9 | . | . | ASSLGRDQPQH
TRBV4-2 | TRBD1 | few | ASSHPRTGQTEAF
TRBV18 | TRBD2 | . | ASSLGLAGDGTQY